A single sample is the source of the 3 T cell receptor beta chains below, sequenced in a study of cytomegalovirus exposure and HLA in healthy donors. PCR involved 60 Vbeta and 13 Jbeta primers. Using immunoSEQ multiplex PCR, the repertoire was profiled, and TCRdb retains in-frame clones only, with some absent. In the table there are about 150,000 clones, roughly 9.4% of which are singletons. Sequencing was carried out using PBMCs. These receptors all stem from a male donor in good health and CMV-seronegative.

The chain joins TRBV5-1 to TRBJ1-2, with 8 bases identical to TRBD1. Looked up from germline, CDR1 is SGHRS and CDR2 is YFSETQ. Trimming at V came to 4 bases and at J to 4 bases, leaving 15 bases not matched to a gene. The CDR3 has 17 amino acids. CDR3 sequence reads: CASSVDRGPSYGYGYTF. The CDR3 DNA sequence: TGCGCCAGCAGCGTAGACAGGGGTCCCTCTTATGGCTATGGCTACACCTTC.

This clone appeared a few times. The CDR3 sequence: CASSPGTSPGELFF. In DNA form, the CDR3 reads TGTGCCAGCAGCCCCGGGACTAGTCCCGGGGAGCTGTTTTTT. The gene calls are TRBV7-6 and TRBJ2-2; TRBD2 agrees at 8 bases. The length of the CDR3 is 14 residues. Germline trimming cut 5 bases from V and 6 bases from J; bases unmatched to any gene: 5. Germline V lookup: CDR1 SGHVS, CDR2 FNYEAQ.

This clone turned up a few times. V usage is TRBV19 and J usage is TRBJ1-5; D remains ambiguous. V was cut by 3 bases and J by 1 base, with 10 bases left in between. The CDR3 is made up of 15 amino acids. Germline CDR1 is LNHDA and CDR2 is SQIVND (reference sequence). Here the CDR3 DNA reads TGTGCCAGTAGTATCGGGGATCGGAGCAATCAGCCCCAGCATTTT. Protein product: CASSIGDRSNQPQHF.